This TCR beta chain was captured by sequencing in a study of cytomegalovirus exposure and HLA in healthy donors. Study-level points and caveats: Previous analysis showed most TCR beta V segments were productive about 90% or about 30% of the time. Rates of TCR association differed by HLA locus in a later analysis, with DRB1 highest and HLA-C lowest.

On this clone itself: What it binds is not known.

PCR primers comprised 60 Vbeta and 13 Jbeta primers. The protocol was immunoSEQ multiplex PCR, while the TCRdb copy is restricted to in-frame clones and leaves out a portion. The sample lists 100,000 to 150,000 clones; around 83% were seen once. The CDR3 runs to 13 residues. Germline CDR1 and CDR2: SQVTM and ANQGSEA. Trimming removed 6 bases from V and 5 bases from J, with 16 bases in between. This chain uses TRBV29-1 with TRBJ1-1; D perhaps matches TRBD1 (5 bases). This TCR derives from a man aged 50-60 years in good health and CMV-seronegative. Sequencing was carried out using PBMCs. CDR3 sequence (DNA): TGCAGCGTGGCGGGGGGGGGATGGACTGAAGCTTTCTTT. Translation gives CSVAGGGWTEAFF.